The 6 T cell receptor beta chains in this list originate from one sample, sequenced in a study of cytomegalovirus exposure and HLA in healthy donors. The PCR was carried out with 60 Vbeta primers and 13 Jbeta primers. TCRdb's copy holds only in-frame clones and misses some; the assay was immunoSEQ multiplex PCR. This table has 160,000 or so clones, around 82% appearing once. Input material: PBMCs. All receptors derive from a man aged 25-45 years in good health and CMV-seronegative.

The genes are TRBV2 and TRBJ2-7; TRBD1 matches 9 bases. This CDR3 is 17 amino acids long. V gave up 7 bases and J gave up 1 base; unmatched junction bases: 14. In germline, CDR1 is SNHLY, CDR2 FYNNEI. This chain's CDR3 is CASKWAPRTGASYEQYF. The CDR3 region has the DNA TGTGCCAGCAAGTGGGCTCCCAGGACAGGGGCATCCTACGAGCAGTACTTC.

V gene TRBV5-8 combines with J gene TRBJ1-1; D is uncertain. V was shortened by 6 bases and J by 0 bases, with 12 bases between the two germline ends. The CDR3 sequence is 14 residues long. Looked up from germline, CDR1 is SGHTS and CDR2 is YDEGEE. The CDR3 nucleotides are TGTGCCAGCATCTCCAGCGCGATGAACACTGAAGCTTTCTTT. It yields the protein CASISSAMNTEAFF.

The chain uses TRBV6-5 and TRBJ1-1; D may be TRBD1 (6 bases). CDR1 MNHEY and CDR2 SVGAGI come from the germline V gene. V lost 5 bases, J lost 5 bases, and 15 bases lay in between. The CDR3 loop spans 14 amino acids. CDR3 amino acids: CASSTGHMVTEAFF. The DNA of the CDR3 is TGTGCCAGCAGTACGGGACACATGGTAACTGAAGCTTTCTTT.

The gene calls are TRBV5-1 and TRBJ2-7; D is unresolved. The CDR3 is 12 amino acids. The V end lost 2 bases, the J end lost 4 bases, and 7 bases lay between the germline ends. Germline assignment: CDR1 SGHRS and CDR2 YFSETQ. The CDR3 protein is CASSFNRYEQYF. The CDR3 DNA sequence: TGCGCCAGCAGCTTTAACAGATACGAGCAGTACTTC.

The table lists this clone with a count of one. The chain carries TRBV30 and TRBJ2-5; possibly TRBD1 for D (6 bases). Germline-derived CDR1 and CDR2 are GTSNPN and SVGIG (reference sequence). The CDR3 totals 13 residues. V was cut by 3 bases and J by 4 bases, with 12 bases left in between. CDR3 loop: CAWSRGIGETQYF. In DNA form, the CDR3 reads TGTGCCTGGAGCAGGGGAATCGGAGAGACCCAGTACTTC.

As for this clone: Other DNA sequences of this sample code for an identical CDR3. The chain uses TRBV18 and TRBJ1-1; D is perhaps TRBD1 (5 bases). The germline V gene encodes CDR1 KGHSH and CDR2 LQKENI. CDR3 length: 13 residues. V shed 3 bases and J shed 4 bases, with 9 bases lying between them. CDR3 region: CASSPAGGTEAFF. The DNA for the CDR3 is TGTGCCAGCTCACCCGCCGGGGGCACTGAAGCTTTCTTT. Drawing the rest from reference TRBV18 and TRBJ1-1, the complete variable domain is NAGVMQNPRHLVRRRGQEARLRCSPMKGHSHVYWYRQLPEEGLKFMVYLQKENIIDESGMPKERFSAEFPKEGPSILRIQQVVRGDSAAYFCASSPAGGTEAFFGQGTRLTVV.